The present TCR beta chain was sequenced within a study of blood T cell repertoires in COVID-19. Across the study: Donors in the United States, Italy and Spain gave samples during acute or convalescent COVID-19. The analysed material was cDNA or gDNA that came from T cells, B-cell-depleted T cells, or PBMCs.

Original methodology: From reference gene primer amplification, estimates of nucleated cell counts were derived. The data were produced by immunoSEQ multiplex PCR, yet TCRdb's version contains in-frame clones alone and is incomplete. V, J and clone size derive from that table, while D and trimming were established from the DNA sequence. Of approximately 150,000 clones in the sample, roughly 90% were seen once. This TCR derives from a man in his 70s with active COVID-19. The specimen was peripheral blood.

CDR3 residues: CASSRGRARGDTQYF. In nucleotides, the CDR3 is TGTGCCAGCAGTCGCGGGAGGGCCCGGGGAGATACGCAGTATTTT. V and J are TRBV28 and TRBJ2-3; TRBD2 agrees at 9 bases. Germline-derived CDR1 and CDR2 are MDHEN and SYDVKM. V gave up 5 bases and J gave up 5 bases; unmatched junction bases: 8. The CDR3 is 15 amino acids.